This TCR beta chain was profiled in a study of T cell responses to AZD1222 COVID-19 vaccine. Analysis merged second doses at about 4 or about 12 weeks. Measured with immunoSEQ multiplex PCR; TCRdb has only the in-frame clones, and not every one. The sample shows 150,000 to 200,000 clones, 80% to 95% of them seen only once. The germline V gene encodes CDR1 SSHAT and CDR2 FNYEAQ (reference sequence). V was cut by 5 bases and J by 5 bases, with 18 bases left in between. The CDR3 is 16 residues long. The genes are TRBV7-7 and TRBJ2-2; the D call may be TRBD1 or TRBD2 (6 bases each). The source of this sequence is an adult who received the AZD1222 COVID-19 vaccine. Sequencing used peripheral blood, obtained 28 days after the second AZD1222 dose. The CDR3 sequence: CASSPFGGGGTGELFF. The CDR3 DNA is TGTGCCAGCAGCCCATTCGGGGGCGGAGGGACCGGGGAGCTGTTTTTT.